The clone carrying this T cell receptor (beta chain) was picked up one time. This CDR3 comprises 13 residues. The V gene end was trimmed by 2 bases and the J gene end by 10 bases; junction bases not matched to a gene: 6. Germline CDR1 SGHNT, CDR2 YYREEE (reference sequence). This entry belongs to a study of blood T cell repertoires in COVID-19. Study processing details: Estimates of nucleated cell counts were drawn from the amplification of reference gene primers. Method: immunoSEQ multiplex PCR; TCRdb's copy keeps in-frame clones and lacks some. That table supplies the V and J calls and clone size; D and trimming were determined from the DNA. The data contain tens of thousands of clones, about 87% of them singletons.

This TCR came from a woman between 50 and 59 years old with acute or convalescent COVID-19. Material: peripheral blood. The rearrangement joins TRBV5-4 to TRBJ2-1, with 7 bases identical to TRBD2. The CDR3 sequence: CASSFGLVGEQFF. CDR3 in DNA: TGTGCCAGCAGCTTCGGACTAGTTGGCGAGCAGTTCTTC.